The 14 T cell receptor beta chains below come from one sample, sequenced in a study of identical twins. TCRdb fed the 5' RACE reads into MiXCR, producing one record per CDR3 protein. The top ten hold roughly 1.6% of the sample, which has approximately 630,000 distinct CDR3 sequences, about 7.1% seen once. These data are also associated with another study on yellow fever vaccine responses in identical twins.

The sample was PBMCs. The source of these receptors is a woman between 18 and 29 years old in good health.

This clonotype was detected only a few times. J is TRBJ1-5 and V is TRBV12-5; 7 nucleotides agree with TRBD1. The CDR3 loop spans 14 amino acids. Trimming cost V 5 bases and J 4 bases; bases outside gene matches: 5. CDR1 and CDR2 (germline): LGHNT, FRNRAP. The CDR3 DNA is TGTGCTAGTGGTGGGGGACAGCTAAATCAGCCCCAGCATTTT. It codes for CASGGGQLNQPQHF.

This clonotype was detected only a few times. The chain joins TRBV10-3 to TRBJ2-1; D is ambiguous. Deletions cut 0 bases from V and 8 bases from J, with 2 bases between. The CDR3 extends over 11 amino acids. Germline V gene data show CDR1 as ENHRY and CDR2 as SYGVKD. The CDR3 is CAISESDEQFF. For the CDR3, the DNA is TGTGCCATCAGTGAGTCGGATGAGCAGTTCTTC.

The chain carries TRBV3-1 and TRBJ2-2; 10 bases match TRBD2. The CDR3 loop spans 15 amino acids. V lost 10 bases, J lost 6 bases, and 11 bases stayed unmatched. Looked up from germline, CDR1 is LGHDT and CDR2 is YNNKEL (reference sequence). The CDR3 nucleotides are TGTGCCACCACGAGCAGCGGGAGGGCCGCCGGGGAGCTGTTTTTT. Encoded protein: CATTSSGRAAGELFF.

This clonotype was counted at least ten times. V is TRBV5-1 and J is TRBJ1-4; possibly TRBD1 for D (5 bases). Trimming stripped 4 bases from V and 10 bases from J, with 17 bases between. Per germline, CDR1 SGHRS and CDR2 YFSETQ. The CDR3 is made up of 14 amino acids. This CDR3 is CASSPTDSYGKLFF. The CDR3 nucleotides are TGCGCCAGCAGCCCAACCGACAGTTATGGAAAACTGTTTTTT.

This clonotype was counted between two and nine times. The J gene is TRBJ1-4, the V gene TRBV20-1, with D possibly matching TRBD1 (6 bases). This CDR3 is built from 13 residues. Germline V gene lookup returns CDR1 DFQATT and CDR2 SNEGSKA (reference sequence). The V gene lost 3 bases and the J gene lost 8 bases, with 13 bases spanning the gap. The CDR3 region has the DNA TGCAGTGCTAGCGGACAGTTGGGGGAAAAACTGTTTTTT. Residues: CSASGQLGEKLFF.

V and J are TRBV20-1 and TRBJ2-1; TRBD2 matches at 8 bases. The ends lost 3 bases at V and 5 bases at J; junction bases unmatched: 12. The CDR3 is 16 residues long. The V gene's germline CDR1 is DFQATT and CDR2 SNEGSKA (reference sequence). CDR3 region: CSASQVSGGAHNEQFF. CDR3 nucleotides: TGCAGTGCTAGTCAAGTCTCCGGGGGGGCCCACAATGAGCAGTTCTTC.

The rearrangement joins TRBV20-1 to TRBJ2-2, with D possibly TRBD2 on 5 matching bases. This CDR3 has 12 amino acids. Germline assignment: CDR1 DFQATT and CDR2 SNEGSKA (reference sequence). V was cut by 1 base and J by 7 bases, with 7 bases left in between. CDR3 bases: TGCAGTGCTAGAGGGGAGATCGGGGAGCTGTTTTTT. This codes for CSARGEIGELFF.

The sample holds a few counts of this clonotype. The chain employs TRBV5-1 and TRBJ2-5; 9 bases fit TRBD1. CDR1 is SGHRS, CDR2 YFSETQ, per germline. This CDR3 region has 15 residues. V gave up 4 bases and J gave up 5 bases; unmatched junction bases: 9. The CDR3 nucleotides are TGCGCCAGCAGCCAATTACAGGGGGCAGGGGAGACCCAGTACTTC. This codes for CASSQLQGAGETQYF.

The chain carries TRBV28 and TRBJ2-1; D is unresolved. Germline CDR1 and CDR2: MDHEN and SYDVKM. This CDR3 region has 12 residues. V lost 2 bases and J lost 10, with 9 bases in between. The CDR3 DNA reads TGTGCCAGCAGTTTAGGGCTACCGGAGCAGTTCTTC. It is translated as CASSLGLPEQFF.

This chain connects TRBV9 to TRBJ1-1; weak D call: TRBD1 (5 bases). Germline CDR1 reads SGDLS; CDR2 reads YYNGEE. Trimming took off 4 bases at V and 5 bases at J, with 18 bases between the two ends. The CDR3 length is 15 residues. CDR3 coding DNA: TGTGCCAGCAGCCCTGGGGGGGGGTTGGGAACTGAAGCTTTCTTT. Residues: CASSPGGGLGTEAFF.

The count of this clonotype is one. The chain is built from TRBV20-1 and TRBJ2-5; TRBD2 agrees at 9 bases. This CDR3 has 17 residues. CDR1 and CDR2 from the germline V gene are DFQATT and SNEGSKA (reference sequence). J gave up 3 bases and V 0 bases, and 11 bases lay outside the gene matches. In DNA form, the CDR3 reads TGCAGTGCTAGAGATTCTACTGGGTCTAGCGGGGAAGAGACCCAGTACTTC. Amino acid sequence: CSARDSTGSSGEETQYF.

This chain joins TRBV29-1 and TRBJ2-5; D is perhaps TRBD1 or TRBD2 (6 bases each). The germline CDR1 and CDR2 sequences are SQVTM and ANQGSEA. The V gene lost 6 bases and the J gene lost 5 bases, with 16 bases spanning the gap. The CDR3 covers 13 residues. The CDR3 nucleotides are TGCAGCGTAGGAGGGGGAATTACGGAGACCCAGTACTTC. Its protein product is CSVGGGITETQYF.

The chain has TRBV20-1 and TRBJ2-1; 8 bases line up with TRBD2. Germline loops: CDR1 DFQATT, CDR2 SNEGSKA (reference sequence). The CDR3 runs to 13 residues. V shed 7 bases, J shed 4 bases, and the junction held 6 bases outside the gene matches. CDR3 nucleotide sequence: TGCAGTGTGGGGACTAGGGATTACAATGAGCAGTTCTTC. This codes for CSVGTRDYNEQFF.

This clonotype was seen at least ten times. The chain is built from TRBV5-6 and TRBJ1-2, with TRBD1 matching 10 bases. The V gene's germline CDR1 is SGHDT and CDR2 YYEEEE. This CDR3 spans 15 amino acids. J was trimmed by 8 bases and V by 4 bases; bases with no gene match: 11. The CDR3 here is CASSDRDRGREGYTF. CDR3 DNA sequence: TGTGCCAGCAGCGACCGGGACAGGGGTCGGGAAGGCTACACCTTC.